What follows are 12 T cell receptor beta chains derived from one specimen sequenced in a study of vaccination and CD4 T cells after COVID-19. Their antigens are not known. At the Johns Hopkins FTIC core, DNA taken from cultured CD4+ T cells was sequenced by way of the Oncomine TCR Beta short-read assay. TCRdb called the PCR reads again in MiXCR, with one record for every CDR3 protein. The sample yields 20,000 to 25,000 distinct CDR3 sequences, roughly 43% seen once. Time point meaning: late sampling 161 to 241 days after vaccination in a few convalescent patients. Treatment here: roughly ten-day PBMC culture with coronavirus spike peptide pools or control peptides (ViraFEST assay). This specimen consisted of CD4+ T cells from blood, cultured in vitro, obtained about 7 months after SARS-CoV-2 vaccination. Receptors originate from a human donor who had recovered from COVID-19.

The genes are TRBV2 and TRBJ1-6; D perhaps matches TRBD1 (6 bases). Germline CDR1 SNHLY, CDR2 FYNNEI. The CDR3 sequence is 14 residues long. Trimming left V 6 bases short and J 5 bases short, with 11 bases between. CDR3 DNA sequence: TGTGCCAGCAGCGGACAGCGGAATAATTCACCCCTCCACTTT. This codes for CASSGQRNNSPLHF.

V gene TRBV6-5 combines with J gene TRBJ2-2; the D gene is possibly TRBD2 (5 bases). The CDR3 loop spans 18 amino acids. V was clipped by 0 bases and J by 0 bases, with 14 bases between them. Germline CDR1 reads MNHEY; CDR2 reads SVGAGI. The CDR3 DNA reads TGTGCCAGCAGTTACTCGCTAGCCGCTCCGACGAACACCGGGGAGCTGTTTTTT. It is translated as CASSYSLAAPTNTGELFF.

This clonotype was seen a single time. Written as DNA, the CDR3 is TGTGCCAGCAACCCTCCCTTCACAGATACGCAGTATTTT. This gives the protein CASNPPFTDTQYF. This chain links TRBV2 with TRBJ2-3; no definite D call. Germline V gene data show CDR1 as SNHLY and CDR2 as FYNNEI. The CDR3 is 13 residues long. The V and J ends lost 7 bases and 2 bases respectively, with 10 bases between them.

DNA for the CDR3: TGTGCCAGCAGTCGGGACAGGGGGGGGTACGAGCAGTACTTC. Residues: CASSRDRGGYEQYF. This sequence joins TRBV27 and TRBJ2-7; 11 bases line up with TRBD1. The length of the CDR3 is 14 residues. CDR1 MNHEY and CDR2 SMNVEV come from the germline V gene (reference sequence). V trimming: 5 bases; J trimming: 4 bases; junction bases outside the gene matches: 4.

This clonotype was seen a few times. This chain joins TRBV7-9 and TRBJ2-1; D is unclear. The CDR3 extends over 13 amino acids. The V and J ends lost 5 bases and 8 bases respectively, with 13 bases between them. Germline CDR1 is SEHNR and CDR2 is FQNEAQ (reference sequence). The CDR3 sequence is CASSQNTADEQFF. The CDR3 region has the DNA TGTGCCAGCAGCCAGAACACCGCCGATGAGCAGTTCTTC.

Only one count was recorded for this clonotype. The chain is built from TRBV7-9 and TRBJ2-2; D gene uncertain. The germline V gene has CDR1 SEHNR and CDR2 FQNEAQ (reference sequence). V lost 2 bases to trimming and J lost 1 base, with 8 bases between them. The CDR3 is 15 residues long. CDR3 loop: CASSLPAKNTGELFF. The CDR3 DNA reads as TGTGCCAGCAGCTTACCGGCGAAGAACACCGGGGAGCTGTTTTTT.

The chain combines TRBV19 with TRBJ1-5; D perhaps matches TRBD1 (6 bases). There are 16 residues in the CDR3. V was shortened by 4 bases and J by 4 bases, with 17 bases between the two germline ends. Germline V gene data show CDR1 as LNHDA and CDR2 as SQIVND (reference sequence). CDR3: CASSTLGGAENQPQHF. The CDR3 bases are TGTGCCAGTAGTACCCTCGGGGGCGCAGAAAATCAGCCCCAGCATTTT. The variable domain in full, with the rest retrieved from reference TRBV19 and TRBJ1-5, is DGGITQSPKYLFRKEGQNVTLSCEQNLNHDAMYWYRQDPGQGLRLIYYSQIVNDFQKGDIAEGYSVSREKKESFPLTVTSAQKNPTAFYLCASSTLGGAENQPQHFGDGTRLSIL.

The chain carries TRBV27 and TRBJ2-7; D is perhaps TRBD2 (5 bases). Germline V gene lookup returns CDR1 MNHEY and CDR2 SMNVEV (reference sequence). Trimming took off 5 bases at V and 4 bases at J, with 15 bases between the two ends. This CDR3 comprises 14 residues. The DNA of the CDR3 is TGTGCCAGCAGTATAGCCCCCGGGATATACGAGCAGTACTTC. Amino acids: CASSIAPGIYEQYF.

The J gene is TRBJ1-4, the V gene TRBV7-2, with a weak D call TRBD1 (5 bases). Germline CDR1 and CDR2: SGHTA and FQGNSA. This CDR3 comprises 16 residues. Trimming took off 1 base at V and 5 bases at J, with 14 bases between the two ends. The CDR3 sequence is CASSLGNRFPNEKLFF. DNA for the CDR3: TGTGCCAGCAGCTTAGGGAACAGGTTCCCGAATGAAAAACTGTTTTTT. The whole variable domain, filled in from reference TRBV7-2 and TRBJ1-4, reads GAGVSQSPSNKVTEKGKDVELRCDPISGHTALYWYRQSLGQGLEFLIYFQGNSAPDKSGLPSDRFSAERTGGSVSTLTIQRTQQEDSAVYLCASSLGNRFPNEKLFFGSGTQLSVL.

The V gene is TRBV29-1, the J gene TRBJ2-5, with D tentatively TRBD2 (6 bases). CDR1 is SQVTM and CDR2 is ANQGSEA in the germline V gene. The CDR3 runs to 13 residues. Trimming took 4 bases from V and 1 from J, leaving 10 bases between them. Here the CDR3 DNA reads TGCAGCGTTGTGGAGGGCAGCCAAGAGACCCAGTACTTC. It yields the protein CSVVEGSQETQYF. Full variable domain (outside the CDR3, taken from reference TRBV29-1 and TRBJ2-5): SAVISQKPSRDICQRGTSLTIQCQVDSQVTMMFWYRQQPGQSLTLIATANQGSEATYESGFVIDKFPISRPNLTFSTLTVSNMSPEDSSIYLCSVVEGSQETQYFGPGTRLLVL.

This clonotype was counted only a few times. The chain uses TRBV7-9 and TRBJ2-3; D not certain. Germline CDR1 reads SEHNR; CDR2 reads FQNEAQ (reference sequence). CDR3 length: 14 residues. V shed 4 bases and J shed 4 bases, with 12 bases lying between them. The CDR3 sequence: CASSSPRSADTQYF. The CDR3 DNA follows: TGTGCCAGCAGCTCTCCCCGGTCGGCAGATACGCAGTATTTT.

The chain couples TRBV29-1 to TRBJ1-2, with 11 nucleotides matching TRBD1. The ends lost 4 bases at V and 13 bases at J; junction bases unmatched: 5. Germline values: CDR1 SQVTM, CDR2 ANQGSEA. The CDR3 has 11 amino acids. The CDR3 DNA reads TGCAGCGTTGGGGGACAGGGGGTTGTCACCTTC. This sequence encodes CSVGGQGVVTF.